This is a list of T cell receptor beta chains from one sample in a study of blood T cell repertoires in COVID-19. Measured with immunoSEQ multiplex PCR; TCRdb has only the in-frame clones, and not every one. The table shows around 180,000 clones, with roughly 79% occurring only once. Material for sequencing was peripheral blood. The source is a man in his sixties with active or convalescent COVID-19. CDR3s include the opening cysteine and the closing phenylalanine or tryptophan. The D gene is left open where the match is weak. Clone size appears in some rows only: once, few, many, or a class for an expanded clone.

TRBJ2-5	TRBV5-4	TRBD2	NA	CASSTDWEGETQYF	TGTGCCAGCAGCACGGATTGGGAGGGCGAGACCCAGTACTTC
TRBJ2-2	TRBV9	TRBD2	few	CASSLSGSFVGELFF	TGTGCCAGCAGCCTTAGCGGGAGTTTCGTCGGGGAGCTGTTTTTT
TRBJ1-2	TRBV7-8	NA	NA	CASSKLEGGYTF	TGTGCCAGCAGCAAACTAGAGGGTGGCTACACCTTC
TRBJ2-7	TRBV29-1	NA	NA	CSVGAGTYEQYF	TGCAGCGTTGGGGCAGGGACCTACGAGCAGTACTTC
TRBJ1-1	TRBV6-5	NA	NA	CASQTGGTEAFF	TGTGCCAGTCAAACGGGGGGCACTGAAGCTTTCTTT
TRBJ2-2	TRBV11-2	TRBD2	NA	CASSLVPTSGRASAGELFF	TGTGCCAGCAGCTTAGTCCCGACTAGCGGGAGGGCAAGCGCCGGGGAGCTGTTTTTT
TRBJ1-2	TRBV2	NA	NA	CASSPGTVFNYGYTF	TGTGCCAGCAGTCCCGGTACGGTGTTTAATTATGGCTACACCTTC
TRBJ2-2	TRBV5-1	TRBD2	NA	CASSRSGEPNTGELFF	TGCGCCAGCAGTCGGAGCGGGGAACCGAACACCGGGGAGCTGTTTTTT
TRBJ2-1	TRBV5-4	TRBD1	few	CASSLPGQGASNEQFF	TGTGCCAGCAGCTTACCGGGACAGGGCGCAAGCAATGAGCAGTTCTTC
TRBJ1-4	TRBV14	TRBD1	NA	CASSQNTGGLATNEKLFF	TGTGCCAGCAGCCAAAACACAGGGGGCCTTGCAACTAATGAAAAACTGTTTTTT
TRBJ2-3	TRBV7-2	NA	NA	CASSFGRGRTDTQYF	TGTGCCAGCAGCTTCGGGAGAGGGAGGACAGATACGCAGTATTTT
TRBJ2-1	TRBV7-3	TRBD1	NA	CASSPNRGEQFF	TGTGCCAGCAGCCCTAACAGGGGTGAGCAGTTCTTC
TRBJ2-3	TRBV5-4	NA	NA	CASSLSYTDTQYF	TGTGCCAGCAGCTTGAGCTACACAGATACGCAGTATTTT
TRBJ1-1	TRBV7-2	NA	few	CASSLWEGSTEAFF	TGTGCCAGCAGCTTATGGGAGGGTAGCACTGAAGCTTTCTTT
TRBJ2-2	TRBV4-1	NA	NA	CASSQDRGISGELFF	TGCGCCAGCAGCCAAGATCGGGGGATCTCCGGGGAGCTGTTTTTT
TRBJ1-6	TRBV3-1/TRBV3-2	NA	NA	CASSQDYTPLHF	TGTGCCAGCAGCCAAGATTATACACCCCTCCACTTT
TRBJ1-1	TRBV5-1	NA	NA	CASSLAGFEDSLNTEAFF	TGCGCCAGCAGCTTGGCGGGGTTTGAGGATAGCCTGAACACTGAAGCTTTCTTT
TRBJ2-2	TRBV15	TRBD2	NA	CATSRDLGLAGANTGELFF	TGTGCCACCAGCAGAGATCTAGGACTAGCGGGAGCGAACACCGGGGAGCTGTTTTTT
TRBJ2-1	TRBV27	TRBD2	NA	CASSLLGGDPWEQFF	TGTGCCAGCAGTTTATTGGGGGGGGACCCCTGGGAGCAGTTCTTC
TRBJ1-4	TRBV5-1	TRBD1	NA	CASSFGTDNEKLFF	TGCGCCAGCAGCTTCGGGACAGACAATGAAAAACTGTTTTTT
TRBJ2-1	TRBV20-1	TRBD2	NA	CSASWGVGGGRAINSNEQFF	TGCAGTGCTAGTTGGGGGGTCGGTGGCGGGAGGGCCATTAACTCCAATGAGCAGTTCTTC
TRBJ2-2	TRBV7-9	NA	NA	CASSQLRTGELFF	TGTGCCAGCAGCCAACTTCGCACTGGGGAGCTGTTTTTT
TRBJ2-7	TRBV7-2	NA	NA	CASSLVRGRNEQYF	TGTGCCAGCAGCTTAGTCAGGGGGAGGAACGAGCAGTACTTC
TRBJ2-1	TRBV7-7	TRBD2	NA	CASSPGLAGVNEQFF	TGTGCCAGCAGCCCCGGACTAGCGGGAGTGAATGAGCAGTTCTTC
TRBJ2-7	TRBV28	NA	once	CASRQPGRTPYEQYF	TGTGCCAGCAGACAACCCGGGCGGACTCCATACGAGCAGTACTTC
TRBJ2-3	TRBV5-1	NA	NA	CASGAGSTDTQYF	TGCGCCAGCGGGGCGGGGAGCACAGATACGCAGTATTTT
TRBJ2-1	TRBV27	TRBD1	NA	CASSFGDRTPNEQFF	TGTGCCAGCAGTTTCGGGGACAGGACTCCCAATGAGCAGTTCTTC
TRBJ1-3	TRBV5-6	TRBD1	few	CASSAGQGTRSGNTIYF	TGTGCCAGCAGCGCTGGACAGGGTACGAGGTCTGGAAACACCATATATTTT
TRBJ2-3	TRBV4-3	NA	NA	CASSQGGVDTQYF	TGCGCCAGCAGCCAAGGGGGGGTAGATACGCAGTATTTT
TRBJ1-6	TRBV19	TRBD1	NA	CASSISRGGATLHF	TGTGCCAGTAGTATCTCCAGAGGGGGCGCCACCCTCCACTTT
TRBJ2-1	TRBV29-1	NA	NA	CSVVIAGNEQFF	TGCAGCGTTGTAATTGCGGGCAATGAGCAGTTCTTC
TRBJ2-7	TRBV24-1	TRBD2	many	CATLRPPTSGLSNNEQYF	TGTGCCACCCTTAGGCCCCCTACTAGCGGGTTGAGTAACAACGAGCAGTACTTC
TRBJ1-6	TRBV7-2	TRBD1	NA	CASSSGTGGYNSPLHF	TGTGCCAGCAGCTCGGGGACAGGGGGATATAATTCACCCCTCCACTTT
TRBJ1-2	TRBV11-1	NA	NA	CASSLGGFYGYTF	TGTGCCAGCAGCTTGGGGGGATTCTATGGCTACACCTTC
TRBJ1-5	TRBV7-9	NA	few	CASSLEQYQPQHF	TGTGCCAGCAGCTTAGAACAGTATCAGCCCCAGCATTTT
TRBJ1-2	TRBV19	NA	once	CASSMGASGYTF	TGTGCCAGTAGTATGGGGGCGAGTGGCTACACCTTC
TRBJ2-5	TRBV6-5	NA	NA	CASIPNGAGETQYF	TGTGCCAGCATCCCCAATGGGGCTGGCGAGACCCAGTACTTC
TRBJ2-7	TRBV28	TRBD2	NA	CASIAFSGYRGQYF	TGTGCCAGCATCGCCTTTAGCGGGTATAGAGGGCAGTACTTC
TRBJ2-5	TRBV10-3	NA	NA	CAISEGRGETQYF	TGTGCCATCAGTGAGGGTAGAGGAGAGACCCAGTACTTC
TRBJ2-6	TRBV2	TRBD2	once	CAGRAGANVLTF	TGTGCGGGGAGGGCTGGGGCCAACGTCCTGACTTTC
TRBJ2-1	TRBV6-6	NA	NA	CASSLSNEQFF	TGTGCCAGCAGCCTAAGTAATGAGCAGTTCTTC
TRBJ2-5	TRBV24-1	TRBD2	NA	CASCGLAGGEEETQYF	TGTGCCTCCTGTGGTCTAGCGGGAGGTGAAGAAGAGACCCAGTACTTC
TRBJ1-1	TRBV28	TRBD1	NA	CASSLGTGPLNTEAFF	TGTGCCAGCAGTCTCGGGACAGGGCCATTGAACACTGAAGCTTTCTTT
TRBJ2-6	TRBV19	TRBD2	NA	CASSPPTSGTSGANVLTF	TGTGCCAGTAGTCCACCGACTAGCGGCACCTCTGGGGCCAACGTCCTGACTTTC
TRBJ2-7	TRBV5-5	NA	few	CASSLGVGRALSEQYF	TGTGCCAGCAGCTTGGGAGTAGGCAGGGCCCTTTCGGAGCAGTACTTC
TRBJ2-5	TRBV19	TRBD1	NA	CASSPWTGGEETQYF	TGTGCCAGTAGTCCCTGGACAGGGGGAGAGGAGACCCAGTACTTC
TRBJ2-7	TRBV5-3	TRBD1	NA	CARRPGTGTYEQYF	TGTGCCAGAAGGCCCGGGACAGGAACCTACGAGCAGTACTTC
TRBJ1-2	TRBV9	TRBD1	NA	CASSVGAPGQGYGYTF	TGTGCCAGCAGCGTAGGGGCCCCGGGACAGGGTTATGGCTACACCTTC
TRBJ2-1	TRBV24-1	TRBD2	NA	CATSEEAGGNFKQFF	TGTGCCACCAGTGAAGAAGCGGGAGGGAATTTTAAGCAGTTCTTC
TRBJ2-7	TRBV20-1	TRBD2	NA	CSASSGLSYEQYF	TGCAGTGCTAGTAGCGGGCTCTCCTACGAGCAGTACTTC
TRBJ1-5	TRBV7-8	TRBD1	NA	CASSLDRGQPQHF	TGTGCCAGCAGCTTGGACAGGGGACAGCCCCAGCATTTT
TRBJ1-1	TRBV6-5	NA	many	CASSYGSGFSEAFF	TGTGCCAGCAGTTACGGCAGCGGGTTCAGTGAAGCTTTCTTT
TRBJ1-1	TRBV11-2	TRBD1	NA	CASSLQGTVTNTEAFF	TGTGCCAGCAGCTTACAGGGGACAGTGACGAACACTGAAGCTTTCTTT